At least ten counts were recorded for the clone carrying this T cell receptor (beta chain). There are 18 residues in the CDR3. Germline assignment: CDR1 SNHLY and CDR2 FYNNEI. Losses at the gene ends were 1 base for V and 1 base for J; bases not matched to a gene: 7. Sequencing used immunoSEQ multiplex PCR; TCRdb keeps in-frame clones, though not all of them. The sample lists 140,000 or so clones, around 83% occurring once. The data originate from a study of blood T cell repertoires in COVID-19. Study context: Researchers got acute and convalescent COVID-19 samples from the United States, Italy and Spain. Sources were T cells, B-cell-depleted T cells, or PBMCs; the material itself was cDNA or gDNA.

The sequencing sample was made of peripheral blood. The gene calls are TRBV2 and TRBJ1-5; TRBD1 matches at 10 bases. The TCR was taken from a man in his sixties with active or convalescent COVID-19. This CDR3 is CASSEGQGAGGSNQPQHF. The CDR3 DNA is TGTGCCAGCAGTGAAGGACAGGGGGCTGGTGGGAGCAATCAGCCCCAGCATTTT.